This is a list of T cell receptor beta chains from one sample in a study of CD8+ T cells in alopecia areata. Assay used: immunoSEQ multiplex PCR; TCRdb lists only in-frame clones, some missing. This table has some 120,000 clones, 45% to 65% appearing once. The source was CD4+ T cells sorted from blood, collected at week 0. These receptor sequences come from a human donor with alopecia areata. Each CDR3 is given with its conserved first and last residue. The D gene is left open where the match is weak. The size entry is marked missing in some rows and otherwise reads once, few, many or a size class.

-,TRBJ1-2,TRBV5-1,-,TGCGCCAGCAGCTTGCTCGAGTTTAACTATGGCTACACCTTC,CASSLLEFNYGYTF
few,TRBJ2-3,TRBV5-6,TRBD2,TGTGCCAGCAGCTTAGAACTAGCGGGCGGCACAGATACGCAGTATTTT,CASSLELAGGTDTQYF
-,TRBJ1-2,TRBV27,TRBD1,TGTGCCAGCAGTCGGACAGGGGATGGCTACACCTTC,CASSRTGDGYTF
once,TRBJ1-2,TRBV7-2,-,TGTGCCAGCAGCTTAGTAACGGGGACGGGCTACACCTTC,CASSLVTGTGYTF
-,TRBJ1-4,TRBV4-3,-,TGCGCCAGCAGCCAAGACAGGTTCTCAGATGAAAAACTGTTTTTT,CASSQDRFSDEKLFF
-,TRBJ2-5,TRBV28,TRBD2,TGTGCCAGCAGTTTGATAAGCGGGATCCAAGAGACCCAGTACTTC,CASSLISGIQETQYF
-,TRBJ2-7,TRBV7-2,TRBD1,TGTGCCAGCAAACTAGACAGGGGGCCTCGATGGGAGCAGTACTTC,CASKLDRGPRWEQYF
-,TRBJ2-7,TRBV4-2,TRBD1,TGTGCCAGCAGCACACGGGACAGGGCTGACGAGCAGTACTTC,CASSTRDRADEQYF
few,TRBJ1-1,TRBV6-5,TRBD1,TGTGCCAGCAGTAGGGACAGGGGGATGAACACTGAAGCTTTCTTT,CASSRDRGMNTEAFF
few,TRBJ2-1,TRBV7-2,-,TGTGCCAGCAGCTTAAGGATGGCGGGGGCGCCGGCCCATGAGCAGTTCTTC,CASSLRMAGAPAHEQFF
few,TRBJ1-2,TRBV28,-,TGTGCCAGCAGTTCAACGACGGATGGCTACACCTTC,CASSSTTDGYTF
few,TRBJ1-2,TRBV7-2,TRBD1,TGTGCCAGCAGCACCTCCACCGGGACAGGGAGTCATGGCTACACCTTC,CASSTSTGTGSHGYTF
-,TRBJ2-7,TRBV5-6,TRBD2,TGTGCCAGCAGCTCCACTCGCGGGGGGCGCTCCTACGAGCAGTACTTC,CASSSTRGGRSYEQYF
few,TRBJ2-3,TRBV5-1,TRBD2,TGCGCCAGCAGCTTTAGCGGGAGTGGAACAGATACGCAGTATTTT,CASSFSGSGTDTQYF
-,TRBJ1-5,TRBV7-2,-,TGTGCCAGCAGTCCTACAGGGAATCAGCCCCAGCATTTT,CASSPTGNQPQHF
few,TRBJ1-4,TRBV4-2,TRBD1,TGTGCCAGCAGCCAAGATACAGGGGAATTTGGCGCAACTAATGAAAAACTGTTTTTT,CASSQDTGEFGATNEKLFF
few,TRBJ2-7,TRBV18,-,TGTGCCAGCTCACCAGGCGGGATGGGAGAGCAGTACTTC,CASSPGGMGEQYF
few,TRBJ2-7,TRBV29-1,-,TGCAGCGTTGAAACGGCCTACGAGCAGTACTTC,CSVETAYEQYF
-,TRBJ1-5,TRBV19,-,TGTGCCAGTAGTATTGTCAGGAGACCTAGCAATCAGCCCCAGCATTTT,CASSIVRRPSNQPQHF
-,TRBJ2-5,TRBV28,TRBD2,TGTGCCAGCAGTCGAAGAGGAGGACTAGCGGGAATGGAGACCCAGTACTTC,CASSRRGGLAGMETQYF
-,TRBJ2-5,TRBV5-4,-,TGTGCCAGCAGCTTGGAACTGGGGGAGACCCAGTACTTC,CASSLELGETQYF
few,TRBJ2-5,TRBV6-6,-,TGTGCCAGCAGAGTTACCCCGCAAGAGACCCAGTACTTC,CASRVTPQETQYF
-,TRBJ1-1,TRBV5-1,-,TGCGCCAGCAGCTTGGGGCAGGAGAACACTGAAGCTTTCTTT,CASSLGQENTEAFF
once,TRBJ2-3,TRBV2,-,TGTGCCAGCAGTGAGGGGTCGGGGACGCAGTATTTT,CASSEGSGTQYF
-,TRBJ2-4,TRBV5-4,-,TGTGCCAGCAGCTTGGGGGGAGACCGAGCCAAAAACATTCAGTACTTC,CASSLGGDRAKNIQYF
-,TRBJ2-7,TRBV15,-,TGTGCCACCAGCAGATCCAATGTTGAGATCTACGAGCAGTACTTC,CATSRSNVEIYEQYF
-,TRBJ2-7,TRBV27,TRBD1,TGTGCCAGCAGTCAAGACCGGGACAGGACCTACGAGCAGTACTTC,CASSQDRDRTYEQYF
-,TRBJ1-2,TRBV6-5,-,TGTGCCAGCAGTTCCGACATCCGGGGGGGCTACACCTTC,CASSSDIRGGYTF
-,TRBJ1-6,TRBV30,-,TGTGCCTGGAGTGTAAGCCAGTCGGATTCACCCCTCCACTTT,CAWSVSQSDSPLHF
-,TRBJ2-1,TRBV6-5,TRBD2,TGTGCCAGCAGTTACGGTCTAGCGGGGGGGCAGGGTGAGCAGTTCTTC,CASSYGLAGGQGEQFF
-,TRBJ2-7,TRBV28,TRBD2,TGTGCCAGCAGAACAGCGGGGGGCGGCCACGAGCAGTACTTC,CASRTAGGGHEQYF
-,TRBJ2-5,TRBV5-1,TRBD2,TGCGCCAGCAGCTTGTCTAGCGGGGGCTCCTACCAAGAGACCCAGTACTTC,CASSLSSGGSYQETQYF
-,TRBJ2-2,TRBV19,TRBD1,TGTGCCAGCCGAACAGGGGGAGGCACCGGGGAGCTGTTTTTT,CASRTGGGTGELFF
many,TRBJ1-2,TRBV2,TRBD1,TGTGCCAGCAGTAACGACAGGGAGTCGGACTATGGCTACACCTTC,CASSNDRESDYGYTF
few,TRBJ2-1,TRBV7-2,TRBD1,TGTGCCAGCAGCAGGGGGCGCATGGATGAGCAGTTCTTC,CASSRGRMDEQFF
-,TRBJ2-5,TRBV6-6,-,TGTGCCAGCAGTTATTTCGAGGGACGACAAGAGACCCAGTACTTC,CASSYFEGRQETQYF
few,TRBJ1-4,TRBV7-2,TRBD1,TGTGCCAGCAGCTTCACAGGGGCCAATAATGAAAAACTGTTTTTT,CASSFTGANNEKLFF